A single sample is the source of the 14 T cell receptor beta chains below, sequenced in a study of shared clonotypes between healthy human individuals. Profiling relied on immunoSEQ multiplex PCR, and the TCRdb table lists in-frame clones only, not all of them. The table has millions of clones, approximately 93% seen once. The specimen sequenced was naive CD4+ T cells from PBMCs. Stated subset: CD45RA+ positively selected. These TCRs come from a man aged 18 to 29 in good health. Some clones in this sample may be carry-over from other donors' samples.

The genes are TRBV6-5 and TRBJ1-4, with D possibly being TRBD1 (6 bases). The CDR3 runs to 14 residues. The ends were cut back, 6 bases at V and 8 bases at J, with 16 bases in the middle. In germline, CDR1 is MNHEY, CDR2 SVGAGI. The DNA of the CDR3 is TGTGCCAGCAGCCCGACAGGAGGGGACGAAAAACTGTTTTTT. Translation gives CASSPTGGDEKLFF.

The genes are TRBV11-3 and TRBJ2-1, with D unresolved. The CDR3 extends over 13 amino acids. Germline CDR1 reads SGHNT; CDR2 reads YENEEA. Trimming cost V 5 bases and J 9 bases, with 14 bases left between them. CDR3 coding DNA: TGTGCCAGCAGCCGGAATGGCAAAGGTGAGCAGTTCTTC. Translating gives CASSRNGKGEQFF. Full variable domain (outside the CDR3, taken from reference TRBV11-3 and TRBJ2-1): EAGVVQSPRYKIIEKKQPVAFWCNPISGHNTLYWYLQNLGQGPELLIRYENEEAVDDSQLPKDRFSAERLKGVDSTLKIQPAELGDSAVYLCASSRNGKGEQFFGPGTRLTVL.

The CDR3 region has the DNA TGTGCCAGCAGCTTGAGCGGGAGCCCCTACAATGAGCAGTTCTTC. Translating gives CASSLSGSPYNEQFF. The chain is built from TRBV7-9 and TRBJ2-1; 8 bases match TRBD2. From germline, CDR1 is SEHNR and CDR2 FQNEAQ (reference sequence). V lost 3 bases, J lost 2 bases, and 3 bases stayed unmatched. The CDR3 is 15 amino acids. Together with reference TRBV7-9 and TRBJ2-1, the CDR3 gives the full variable domain: DTGVSQNPRHKITKRGQNVTFRCDPISEHNRLYWYRQTLGQGPEFLTYFQNEAQLEKSRLLSDRFSAERPKGSFSTLEIQRTEQGDSAMYLCASSLSGSPYNEQFFGPGTRLTVL.

This chain links TRBV28 with TRBJ2-1; unclear D gene. This CDR3 region has 13 residues. The V end was cut by 6 bases, the J end by 2 bases, with 8 bases between. Germline CDR1 and CDR2: MDHEN and SYDVKM. CDR3 region: CASRYPTYNEQFF. In DNA, the CDR3 is TGTGCCAGCAGGTACCCAACCTACAATGAGCAGTTCTTC. Using reference TRBV28 and TRBJ2-1 for the parts outside the CDR3, the full variable domain is DVKVTQSSRYLVKRTGEKVFLECVQDMDHENMFWYRQDPGLGLRLIYFSYDVKMKEKGDIPEGYSVSREKKERFSLILESASTNQTSMYLCASRYPTYNEQFFGPGTRLTVL.

V gene TRBV18 combines with J gene TRBJ2-7, with 10 bases that match TRBD1. Germline-derived CDR1 and CDR2 are KGHSH and LQKENI. V lost 2 bases and J lost 4; bases outside the gene matches: 5. The CDR3 extends over 15 amino acids. In DNA form, the CDR3 reads TGTGCCAGCTCACCAAGTGACAGGGGGCAATACGAGCAGTACTTC. Protein product: CASSPSDRGQYEQYF.

This clone was counted once. The J gene is TRBJ2-6, the V gene TRBV5-8; 10 bases agree with TRBD1. The J segment lost 0 bases and the V segment lost 3 bases, leaving 3 bases of the junction unmatched. The V gene's germline CDR1 is SGHTS and CDR2 YDEGEE. The CDR3 is 17 residues long. CDR3 in DNA: TGTGCCAGCAGCTCCGGGACAGGGGCCTCTGGGGCCAACGTCCTGACTTTC. This codes for CASSSGTGASGANVLTF.

CDR3 nucleotides: TGTGCCAGTAGTATAGTGGGAAGTGGCTCCTACGAGCAGTACTTC. Protein: CASSIVGSGSYEQYF. This rearrangement joins TRBV19 to TRBJ2-7; D remains unclear. Germline V gene data show CDR1 as LNHDA and CDR2 as SQIVND (reference sequence). The germline V and J ends were trimmed by 1 base and 0 bases, with 10 bases remaining between them. The CDR3 spans 15 residues.

This chain uses TRBV7-2 with TRBJ2-1; D unresolved. Trimming took off 5 bases at V and 6 bases at J, with 11 bases between the two ends. Germline CDR1 reads SGHTA; CDR2 reads FQGNSA. The CDR3 extends over 13 amino acids. CDR3 bases: TGTGCCAGCAGCCCCCGGAGAGGCAATGAGCAGTTCTTC. It is translated as CASSPRRGNEQFF. Together with reference TRBV7-2 and TRBJ2-1, the CDR3 gives the full variable domain: GAGVSQSPSNKVTEKGKDVELRCDPISGHTALYWYRQSLGQGLEFLIYFQGNSAPDKSGLPSDRFSAERTGGSVSTLTIQRTQQEDSAVYLCASSPRRGNEQFFGPGTRLTVL.

The rearrangement joins TRBV5-4 to TRBJ2-5; 10 positions match TRBD2. The CDR3 length is 15 residues. The germline gives CDR1 SGHNT, CDR2 YYREEE (reference sequence). The V and J ends lost 2 bases and 5 bases, in that order; junction bases with no gene match: 6. Here the CDR3 reads CASSFSGRIFETQYF. In DNA, the CDR3 is TGTGCCAGCAGCTTTAGCGGGAGGATCTTCGAGACCCAGTACTTC.

The chain is built from TRBV5-4 and TRBJ2-5; D not certain. Germline V lookup: CDR1 SGHNT, CDR2 YYREEE (reference sequence). V lost 4 bases and J lost 5, with 12 bases in between. The CDR3 runs to 13 residues. The CDR3 loop reads CASSASSRETQYF. The CDR3, as DNA: TGTGCCAGCAGCGCCTCCTCTCGGGAGACCCAGTACTTC.

The chain is built from TRBV12-5 and TRBJ1-1, with 9 bases that match TRBD1. The V and J ends lost 6 bases and 7 bases, in that order; junction bases with no gene match: 6. This CDR3 contains 13 residues. Germline V gene data show CDR1 as LGHNT and CDR2 as FRNRAP. The CDR3 nucleotides are TGTGCTAGTGGGCTAGACAGGGGGTATGAAGCTTTCTTT. Amino acids: CASGLDRGYEAFF.

The V gene is TRBV9, the J gene TRBJ1-1; D not resolved. Germline V gene data show CDR1 as SGDLS and CDR2 as YYNGEE. V lost 4 bases and J 5 bases, leaving 15 bases between the germline ends. The CDR3 covers 14 residues. The CDR3 nucleotides are TGTGCCAGCAGCCCGAGGACGGGGTTAACTGAAGCTTTCTTT. It is translated as CASSPRTGLTEAFF.

This chain connects TRBV2 to TRBJ1-5, with TRBD1 matching 9 bases. V gave up 4 bases and J gave up 4 bases; unmatched junction bases: 5. CDR3 size: 15 residues. Germline loops: CDR1 SNHLY, CDR2 FYNNEI. As DNA, the CDR3 is TGTGCCAGCAGTGCGACAGGGGGTGATAATCAGCCCCAGCATTTT. Protein: CASSATGGDNQPQHF.

This chain connects TRBV19 to TRBJ1-5, with D tentatively TRBD1 (5 bases). The CDR3 length is 16 residues. CDR1 and CDR2 from the germline V gene are LNHDA and SQIVND (reference sequence). The ends were cut back, 5 bases at V and 2 bases at J, with 16 bases in the middle. CDR3 nucleotides: TGTGCCAGTAGTGCCCGACCAGGGTTCGGCAATCAGCCCCAGCATTTT. This encodes CASSARPGFGNQPQHF. Full variable domain (rest looked up from reference TRBV19 and TRBJ1-5): DGGITQSPKYLFRKEGQNVTLSCEQNLNHDAMYWYRQDPGQGLRLIYYSQIVNDFQKGDIAEGYSVSREKKESFPLTVTSAQKNPTAFYLCASSARPGFGNQPQHFGDGTRLSIL.